This TCR beta chain was captured in a study of CD8+CD57+ T cells in acquired aplastic anemia. Study overall: Across the sorted CD4+ and CD8+ cells, DNA amounts averaged 3.2 ug.

TCR beta VDJ and CDR3 profiling used genomic DNA as template. Using its own MiXCR run on the reads, TCRdb lists one record per CDR3 protein. The table lists around 170,000 distinct CDR3 sequences, about 60% of them singletons, with less than 55% in the top ten. Germline-derived CDR1 and CDR2 are KGHDR and SFDVKD. The CDR3 has 18 residues. The ends lost 9 bases at V and 1 base at J; junction bases unmatched: 18. Sample: sorted CD4+, CD8+, or CD8+CD57+ T cells (not recorded which) from PBMCs. The V and J genes are TRBV24-1 and TRBJ2-3, with TRBD1 matching 7 bases. The clonotype comes from a human donor in good health. The chain's CDR3 is CATSSQHRQGRGTDTQYF. The DNA of the CDR3 is TGTGCCACCTCCTCCCAACACCGACAGGGAAGGGGCACAGATACGCAGTATTTT.